This T cell receptor (beta chain) is drawn from a study of Graves' ophthalmopathy and Graves' hyperthyroidism. About the study: No treatment had been given when peripheral blood was collected at initial diagnosis.

Study-wide results and limits: A majority of expanded thyroid clonotypes exceeding 0.001 frequency were likewise present in blood.

The authors amplified TCR beta CDR3 regions from RNA transcripts. RT-PCR with HTBI primers came first, then second-round multiplex PCR. A single record per CDR3 protein comes from TCRdb applying MiXCR to the multiplex PCR reads. The sample yields fewer than 650,000 distinct CDR3 sequences, over 20% seen once. Note on this clonotype: Its antigen is unknown.

Ophthalmopathy absent within 18 months of follow-up marked hyperthyroidism as stable. Sequenced: peripheral blood. The receptor was derived from a woman aged 18-29 years with stable Graves' hyperthyroidism. Some clones in this sample may be carry-over from other donors' samples.

Here the CDR3 reads CASSYTNEQYF. DNA for the CDR3: TGTGCCAGCAGTTACACAAACGAGCAGTACTTC. The chain joins TRBV6-2 or TRBV6-3 to TRBJ2-7, with unresolved D. V lost 2 bases to trimming and J lost 5 bases, with 4 bases between them. From germline, CDR1 is MNHEY and CDR2 SVGEGT. CDR3 length equals 11 residues.